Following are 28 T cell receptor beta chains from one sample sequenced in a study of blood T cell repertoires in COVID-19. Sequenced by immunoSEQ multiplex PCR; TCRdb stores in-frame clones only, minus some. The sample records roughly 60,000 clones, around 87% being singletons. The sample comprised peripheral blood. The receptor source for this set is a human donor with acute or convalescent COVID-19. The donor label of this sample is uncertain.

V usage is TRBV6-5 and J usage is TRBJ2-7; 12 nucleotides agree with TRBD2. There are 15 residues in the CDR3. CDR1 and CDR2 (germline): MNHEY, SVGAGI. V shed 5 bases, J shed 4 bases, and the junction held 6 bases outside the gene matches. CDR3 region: CASSLLLAGGYEQYF. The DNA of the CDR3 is TGTGCCAGCAGTCTCCTACTAGCGGGAGGTTACGAGCAGTACTTC.

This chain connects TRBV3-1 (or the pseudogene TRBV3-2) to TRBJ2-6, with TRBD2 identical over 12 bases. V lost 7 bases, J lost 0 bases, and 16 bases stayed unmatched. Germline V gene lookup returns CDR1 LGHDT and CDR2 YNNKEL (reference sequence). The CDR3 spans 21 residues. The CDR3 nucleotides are TGTGCCAGCAACAAACTAGCGGGGGGCTGGGATTTTTCCTCTGGGGCCAACGTCCTGACTTTC. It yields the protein CASNKLAGGWDFSSGANVLTF.

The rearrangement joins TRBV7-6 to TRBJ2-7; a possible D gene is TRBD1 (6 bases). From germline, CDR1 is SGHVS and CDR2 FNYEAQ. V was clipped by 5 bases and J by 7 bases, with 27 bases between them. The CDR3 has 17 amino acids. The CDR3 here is CASSPGPTGKRSWEQYF. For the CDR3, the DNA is TGTGCCAGCAGCCCGGGACCTACAGGGAAAAGGTCGTGGGAGCAGTACTTC.

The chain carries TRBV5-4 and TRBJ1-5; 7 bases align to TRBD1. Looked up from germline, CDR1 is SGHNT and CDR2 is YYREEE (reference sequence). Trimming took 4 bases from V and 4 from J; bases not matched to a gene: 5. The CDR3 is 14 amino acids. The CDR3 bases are TGTGCCAGCAGCCTTGACAGGGTGAATCAGCCCCAGCATTTT. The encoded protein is CASSLDRVNQPQHF.

The CDR3 protein is CASSDSIGTGVRGYTF. The CDR3 nucleotides read TGTGCCAGCAGTGATAGCATCGGGACAGGGGTACGTGGCTACACCTTC. The rearrangement links TRBV6-1 to TRBJ1-2; TRBD1 matches 10 bases. Germline CDR1 reads MNHNS; CDR2 reads SASEGT. This CDR3 has 16 residues. Unmatched junction bases numbered 11, after V lost 3 bases and J lost 7 bases.

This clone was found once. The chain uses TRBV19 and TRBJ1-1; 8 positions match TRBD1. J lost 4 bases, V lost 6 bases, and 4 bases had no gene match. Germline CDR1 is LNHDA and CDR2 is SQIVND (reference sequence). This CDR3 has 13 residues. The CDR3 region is CASRQGVFTEAFF. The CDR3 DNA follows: TGTGCCAGTAGACAGGGGGTTTTCACTGAAGCTTTCTTT.

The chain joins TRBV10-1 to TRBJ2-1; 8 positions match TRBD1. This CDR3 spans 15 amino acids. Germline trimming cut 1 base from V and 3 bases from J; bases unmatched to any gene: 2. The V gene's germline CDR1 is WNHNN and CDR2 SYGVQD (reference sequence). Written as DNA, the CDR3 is TGCGCCAGCAGTGAGTTAGGACAGGGCTACAATGAGCAGTTCTTC. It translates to CASSELGQGYNEQFF.

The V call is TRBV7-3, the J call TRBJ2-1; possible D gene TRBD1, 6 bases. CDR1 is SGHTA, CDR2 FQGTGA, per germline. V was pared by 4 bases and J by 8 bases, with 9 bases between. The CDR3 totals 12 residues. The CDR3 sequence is CASSSNRDEQFF. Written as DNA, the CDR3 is TGTGCCAGCAGCTCCAACAGGGATGAGCAGTTCTTC.

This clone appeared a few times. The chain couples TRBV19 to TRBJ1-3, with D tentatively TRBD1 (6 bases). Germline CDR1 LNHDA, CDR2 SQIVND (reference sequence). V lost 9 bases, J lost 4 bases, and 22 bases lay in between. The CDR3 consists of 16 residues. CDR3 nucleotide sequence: TGTGCCAGCAGCGCCTCGCGGGGGGCAGGAGGAAACACCATATATTTT. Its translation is CASSASRGAGGNTIYF.

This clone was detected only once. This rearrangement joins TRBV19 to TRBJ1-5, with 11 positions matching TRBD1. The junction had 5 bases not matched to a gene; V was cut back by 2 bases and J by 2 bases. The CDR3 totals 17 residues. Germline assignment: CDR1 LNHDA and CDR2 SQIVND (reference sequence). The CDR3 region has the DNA TGTGCCAGTAGTATACGGACAGGGGGCGGTGGCAATCAGCCCCAGCATTTT. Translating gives CASSIRTGGGGNQPQHF.

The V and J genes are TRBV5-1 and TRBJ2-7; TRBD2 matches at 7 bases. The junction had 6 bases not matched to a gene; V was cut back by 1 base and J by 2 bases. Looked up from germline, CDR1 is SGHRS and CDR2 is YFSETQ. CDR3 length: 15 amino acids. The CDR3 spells CASSLNTGGAYEQYF. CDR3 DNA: TGCGCCAGCAGCTTGAATACGGGAGGAGCCTACGAGCAGTACTTC.

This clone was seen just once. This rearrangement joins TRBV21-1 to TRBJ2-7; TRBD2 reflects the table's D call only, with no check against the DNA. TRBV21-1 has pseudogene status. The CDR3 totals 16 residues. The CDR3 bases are TGTGCCAGCAGCAAAAAGCGGGGGGGCCCCCCCTACGAGCAGTACGTC. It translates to CASSKKRGGPPYEQYV.

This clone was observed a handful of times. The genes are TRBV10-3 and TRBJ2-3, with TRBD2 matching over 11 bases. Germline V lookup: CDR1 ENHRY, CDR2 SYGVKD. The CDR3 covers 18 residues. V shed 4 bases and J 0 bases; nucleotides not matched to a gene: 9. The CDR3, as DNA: TGTGCCATCAGTGGAGGGACTAGCGGACCCACTAGCACAGATACGCAGTATTTT. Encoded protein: CAISGGTSGPTSTDTQYF.

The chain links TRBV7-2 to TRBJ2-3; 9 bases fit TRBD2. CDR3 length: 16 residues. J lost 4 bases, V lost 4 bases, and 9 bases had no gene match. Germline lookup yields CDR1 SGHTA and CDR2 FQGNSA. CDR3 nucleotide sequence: TGTGCCAGCAGCTCCCAAAGCGGGAGGCGCCCAGATACGCAGTATTTT. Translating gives CASSSQSGRRPDTQYF.

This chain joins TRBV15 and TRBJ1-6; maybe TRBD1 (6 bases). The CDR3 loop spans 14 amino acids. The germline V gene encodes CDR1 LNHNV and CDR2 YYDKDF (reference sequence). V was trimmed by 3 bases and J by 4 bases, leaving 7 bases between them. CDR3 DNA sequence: TGTGCCACCAGCAGGGGACAATATAATTCACCCCTCCACTTT. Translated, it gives CATSRGQYNSPLHF.

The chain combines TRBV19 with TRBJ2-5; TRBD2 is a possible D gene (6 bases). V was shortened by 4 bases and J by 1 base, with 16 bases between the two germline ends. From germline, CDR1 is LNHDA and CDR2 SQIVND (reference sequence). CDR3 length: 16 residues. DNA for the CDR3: TGTGCCAGTAGTACGAATTTGGGCGGGACCCAAGAGACCCAGTACTTC. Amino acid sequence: CASSTNLGGTQETQYF.

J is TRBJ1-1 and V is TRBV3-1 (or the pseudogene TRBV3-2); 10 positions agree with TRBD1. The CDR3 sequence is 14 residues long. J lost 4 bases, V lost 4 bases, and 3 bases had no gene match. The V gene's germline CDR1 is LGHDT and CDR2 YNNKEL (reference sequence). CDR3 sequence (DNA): TGTGCCAGCAGCCGCGGACAGGGGGGCACTGAAGCTTTCTTT. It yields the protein CASSRGQGGTEAFF.

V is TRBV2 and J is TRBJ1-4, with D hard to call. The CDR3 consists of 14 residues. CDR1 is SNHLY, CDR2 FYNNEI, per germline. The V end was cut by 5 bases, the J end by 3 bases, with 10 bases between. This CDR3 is CASSQDGANEKLFF. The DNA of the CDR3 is TGTGCCAGCAGTCAAGACGGGGCTAATGAAAAACTGTTTTTT.

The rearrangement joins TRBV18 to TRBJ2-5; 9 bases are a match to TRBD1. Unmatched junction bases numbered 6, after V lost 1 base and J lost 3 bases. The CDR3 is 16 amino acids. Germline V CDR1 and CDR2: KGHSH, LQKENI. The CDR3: CASSPLMTGGKETQYF. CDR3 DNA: TGTGCCAGCTCACCACTCATGACAGGGGGAAAAGAGACCCAGTACTTC. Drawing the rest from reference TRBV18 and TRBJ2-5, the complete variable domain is NAGVMQNPRHLVRRRGQEARLRCSPMKGHSHVYWYRQLPEEGLKFMVYLQKENIIDESGMPKERFSAEFPKEGPSILRIQQVVRGDSAAYFCASSPLMTGGKETQYFGPGTRLLVL.

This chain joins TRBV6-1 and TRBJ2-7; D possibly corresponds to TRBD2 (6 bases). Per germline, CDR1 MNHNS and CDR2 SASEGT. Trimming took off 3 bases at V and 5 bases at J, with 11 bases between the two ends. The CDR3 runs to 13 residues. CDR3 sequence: CASSERDFDEQYV. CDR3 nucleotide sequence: TGTGCCAGCAGTGAGAGGGACTTCGACGAGCAGTACGTC.

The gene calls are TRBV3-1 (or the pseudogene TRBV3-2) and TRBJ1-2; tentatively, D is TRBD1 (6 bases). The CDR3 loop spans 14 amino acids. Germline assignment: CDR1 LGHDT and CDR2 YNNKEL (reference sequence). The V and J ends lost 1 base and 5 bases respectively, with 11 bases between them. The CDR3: CASSQGPGQYGYTF. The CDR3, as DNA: TGTGCCAGCAGCCAAGGCCCTGGACAGTATGGCTACACCTTC.

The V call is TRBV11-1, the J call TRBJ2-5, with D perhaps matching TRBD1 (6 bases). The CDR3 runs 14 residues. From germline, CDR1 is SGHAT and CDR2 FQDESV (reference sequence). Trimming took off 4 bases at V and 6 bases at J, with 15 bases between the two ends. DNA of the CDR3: TGTGCCAGCAGCTCATCCCCAGGGGTTAAGACCCAGTACTTC. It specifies CASSSSPGVKTQYF.

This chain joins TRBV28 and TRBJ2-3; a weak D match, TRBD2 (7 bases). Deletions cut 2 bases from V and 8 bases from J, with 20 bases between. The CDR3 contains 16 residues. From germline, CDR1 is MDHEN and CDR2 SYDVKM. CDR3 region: CASSLEGSRGASTQYF. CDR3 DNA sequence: TGTGCCAGCAGTTTAGAGGGCTCTCGGGGGGCCAGTACGCAGTATTTT. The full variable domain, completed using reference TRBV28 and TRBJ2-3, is DVKVTQSSRYLVKRTGEKVFLECVQDMDHENMFWYRQDPGLGLRLIYFSYDVKMKEKGDIPEGYSVSREKKERFSLILESASTNQTSMYLCASSLEGSRGASTQYFGPGTRLTVL.

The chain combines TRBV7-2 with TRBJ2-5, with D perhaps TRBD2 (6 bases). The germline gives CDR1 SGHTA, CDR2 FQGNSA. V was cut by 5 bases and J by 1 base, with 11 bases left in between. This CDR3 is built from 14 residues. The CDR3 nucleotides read TGTGCCAGCAGCCCCGGCGGGATCCAAGAGACCCAGTACTTC. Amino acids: CASSPGGIQETQYF.

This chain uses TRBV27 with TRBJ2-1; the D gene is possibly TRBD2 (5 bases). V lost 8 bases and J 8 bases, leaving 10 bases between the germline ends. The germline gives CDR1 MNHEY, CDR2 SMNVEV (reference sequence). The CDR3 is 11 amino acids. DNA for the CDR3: TGTGCCAGCGCTTGGGGAGATGAGCAGTTCTTC. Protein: CASAWGDEQFF.

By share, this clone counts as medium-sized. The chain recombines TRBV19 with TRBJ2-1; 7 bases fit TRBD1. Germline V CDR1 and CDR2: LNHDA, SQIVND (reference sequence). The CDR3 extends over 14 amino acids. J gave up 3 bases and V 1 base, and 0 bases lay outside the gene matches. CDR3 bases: TGTGCCAGTAGTATAGGGGACAGCTACAATGAGCAGTTCTTC. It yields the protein CASSIGDSYNEQFF.

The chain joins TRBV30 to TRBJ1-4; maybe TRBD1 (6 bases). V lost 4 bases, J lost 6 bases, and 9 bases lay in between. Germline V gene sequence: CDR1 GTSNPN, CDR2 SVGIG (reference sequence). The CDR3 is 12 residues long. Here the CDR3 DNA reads TGTGCCTGGATGACAGGCGATGAAAAACTGTTTTTT. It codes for CAWMTGDEKLFF.

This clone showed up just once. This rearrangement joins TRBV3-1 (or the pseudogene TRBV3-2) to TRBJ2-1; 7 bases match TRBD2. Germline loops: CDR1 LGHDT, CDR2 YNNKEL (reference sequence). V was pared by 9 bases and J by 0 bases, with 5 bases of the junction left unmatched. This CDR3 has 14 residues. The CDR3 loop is CASGDYSSYNEQFF. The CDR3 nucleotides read TGTGCCAGTGGGGACTACTCCTCCTACAATGAGCAGTTCTTC.